The T cell receptor (beta chain) under discussion was sequenced for a study of T cells after posttransplantation cyclophosphamide. Study results and caveats: Tissue-infiltrating T cells from skin or gut overlapped little with blood T cells. Later post-transplant blood repertoires were often dominated by donor CD8+ memory clones.

Profiling relied on immunoSEQ multiplex PCR, and the TCRdb table lists in-frame clones only, not all of them. The sample has 25,000 to 35,000 clones, about 90% seen once. About this clone: As yet, its antigen is unknown.

Sequenced material: PBMCs. The TCR sequence derives from a woman aged 35 to 49 with a blood cancer, CMV-positive, and with a related stem cell donor.

This chain's CDR3 is CASSLEQFNEQFF. CDR3 in DNA: TGTGCCAGCAGCTTGGAACAGTTCAATGAGCAGTTCTTC. V and J are TRBV5-4 and TRBJ2-1; D uncertain. Germline lookup yields CDR1 SGHNT and CDR2 YYREEE (reference sequence). The V gene lost 0 bases and the J gene lost 6 bases, with 7 bases spanning the gap. This CDR3 comprises 13 residues.